This record covers a single T cell receptor beta chain. The antigen is not known. Using immunoSEQ multiplex PCR, the repertoire was profiled, and TCRdb retains in-frame clones only, with some absent. The table lists tens of thousands of clones, 82% of them singletons. Time point noted: pretreatment peripheral blood. This sample was included in a study of PD-L1 blockade in urothelial cancer. Findings and limits, study-wide: Tumor-associated TCR clones expanded more in blood at 3 weeks in patients with durable benefit.

The sequencing here drew on PBMCs, taken around atezolizumab (anti-PD-L1) treatment. This sequence was found in a man in his sixties with urothelial cancer.

The chain's CDR3 is CAWSESNYGYTF. The CDR3 DNA is TGTGCCTGGAGCGAGTCTAACTATGGCTACACCTTC. The genes are TRBV30 and TRBJ1-2; no clear D. The CDR3 is 12 amino acids. Looked up from germline, CDR1 is GTSNPN and CDR2 is SVGIG (reference sequence). Trimming stripped 3 bases from V and 0 bases from J, with 5 bases between.